This T cell receptor (beta chain) was identified during a study of blood T cell repertoires in COVID-19. The overall study: Samples taken during acute and convalescent COVID-19 were collected in the United States, Italy and Spain.

This clone was seen more than once but under ten times. J lost 6 bases, V lost 4 bases, and 9 bases had no gene match. The CDR3 has 14 residues. Germline assignment: CDR1 SQVTM and CDR2 ANQGSEA. Everyone who took part was about 18 to 90 years old, and they came from 24 US areas. Assignment of participants to cohorts was predicated upon participant-reported clinical history. Generated by immunoSEQ multiplex PCR, the TCRdb table keeps only in-frame clones and is missing some. This sample yields 300,000 to 400,000 clones, of which roughly 90% are seen a single time; around 0.91% belongs to the top ten. Sequencing input: PBMCs or T cells enriched from blood (not recorded which). The receptor was isolated from a woman in her twenties or thirties with acute COVID-19. This chain joins TRBV29-1 and TRBJ1-2, with TRBD1 matching 9 bases. Here the CDR3 DNA reads TGCAGCGTTGTTAAGGGACAGGGAAGCCATGGCTACACCTTC. Translation: CSVVKGQGSHGYTF. Full variable domain (outside the CDR3, taken from reference TRBV29-1 and TRBJ1-2): SAVISQKPSRDICQRGTSLTIQCQVDSQVTMMFWYRQQPGQSLTLIATANQGSEATYESGFVIDKFPISRPNLTFSTLTVSNMSPEDSSIYLCSVVKGQGSHGYTFGSGTRLTVV.